The clone carrying this T cell receptor (beta chain) has more than one count but fewer than ten. As yet, its antigen is unknown. This CDR3 region has 10 residues. Germline loops: CDR1 SEHNR, CDR2 FQNEAQ (reference sequence). V dropped 11 bases and J dropped 5 bases, with 7 bases sitting between them. The sample is drawn from a study of cytomegalovirus exposure and HLA in healthy donors. The PCR had 60 Vbeta and 13 Jbeta primers. Sequencing used immunoSEQ multiplex PCR; TCRdb keeps in-frame clones, though not all of them. This table has 150,000 or so clones, 65% to 85% appearing once. Study results and limitations: Productive rates of about 87% or about 30% were seen for most TCR beta V segments in an earlier analysis. TRBV6-2, TRBV6-3 and other indistinguishable V segments were excluded.

The rearrangement uses TRBV7-9 and TRBJ2-1; D is uncertain. The sequence derives from a male donor in good health and CMV-seropositive. Sequences were obtained from PBMCs. CDR3 protein: CAVQDNEQFF. The CDR3 DNA sequence: TGTGCCGTCCAGGACAATGAGCAGTTCTTC.